This TCR beta chain was sequenced for a study of blood T cell repertoires in COVID-19. Study in general: Collection of acute and convalescent COVID-19 samples took place in the United States, Italy and Spain. Sample material is recorded as cDNA or gDNA derived from T cells, B-cell-depleted T cells, or PBMCs.

In the source study's methods: Amplified reference gene primers provided the basis for estimating nucleated cell counts. Sequencing used immunoSEQ multiplex PCR; TCRdb keeps in-frame clones, though not all of them. V, J and clone size reflect that table, while D and trimming were determined from the DNA. The sample records hundreds of thousands of clones, about nine tenths being singletons. The CDR3 loop spans 14 amino acids. The V end was cut by 8 bases, the J end by 0 bases, with 11 bases between. Germline CDR1 and CDR2: SNHLY and FYNNEI. Sample: peripheral blood. This sequence originates from a man between 60 and 75 years old who had recovered from COVID-19. V gene TRBV2 combines with J gene TRBJ1-5; D not resolved. DNA of the CDR3: TGTGCCAGCCGGGAGTACAGTAGCAATCAGCCCCAGCATTTT. It encodes CASREYSSNQPQHF.